The entry below describes one TCR beta chain. These data are taken from a study of shared T cell receptors in the human thymus. The V and J ends lost 5 bases and 5 bases respectively, with 19 bases between them. The CDR3 sequence is 16 residues long. CDR1 and CDR2 from the germline V gene are SEHNR and FQNEAQ (reference sequence). The protocol was immunoSEQ multiplex PCR, while the TCRdb copy is restricted to in-frame clones and leaves out a portion. This table has hundreds of thousands of clones, roughly 74% appearing once. This same sample was also taken into another study, of human thymus T cells. That work states: Healthy Finnish infants undergoing corrective surgery for congenital heart defects were the donors. The source of the thymus tissue was resections taken during corrective heart surgery. Repertoires sampled from thymus and blood appeared biased in V and J gene usage. What related research reported was that thymic repertoires overlapped highly among unrelated individuals.

The clonotype was recovered from a boy less than two years old with a congenital heart defect. This chain joins TRBV7-9 and TRBJ2-1; the D gene is possibly TRBD1 (5 bases). The specimen sequenced was thymocytes. The CDR3 is CASSPLDSDPHNEQFF. CDR3 nucleotide sequence: TGTGCCAGCAGCCCCCTCGACAGTGATCCCCACAATGAGCAGTTCTTC.